These 7 T cell receptor beta chains originate from one sample sequenced in a study of HIV-infected children after antiretroviral therapy interruption. RNA-based 3' RACE libraries used unique molecular identifiers. TCRdb independently ran MiXCR on the 3' RACE reads; one entry per CDR3 protein. The repertoire holds about 89,000 distinct CDR3 sequences, with roughly 6.4% as singletons. Treatment reported: PENTA 11 planned treatment interruption arm or continuous ART arm. Sequencing used CD45RA+ CD4+ T cells from PBMCs, pooled from several time points, obtained from a donor given antiretroviral therapy, either interrupted or continuous. Subset denoted: naive CD4+ CD45RA+ CD45RO- T cells. These receptors all come from a pool of human donors with HIV.

This clonotype has a count of ten or more. The V and J genes are TRBV5-6 and TRBJ2-6, with D unresolved. Looked up from germline, CDR1 is SGHDT and CDR2 is YYEEEE. The CDR3 has 17 residues. V lost 1 base, J lost 0 bases, and 11 bases lay in between. The chain's CDR3 is CASSLPPIVSGANVLTF. CDR3 sequence (DNA): TGTGCCAGCAGCTTGCCTCCAATAGTCTCTGGGGCCAACGTCCTGACTTTC.

This clonotype has at least ten counts. The rearrangement uses TRBV5-1 and TRBJ2-7; D ambiguous. The CDR3 covers 13 residues. Germline CDR1 reads SGHRS; CDR2 reads YFSETQ. Trimming shortened V by 1 base and J by 2 bases, and 7 bases separated the two germline ends. The CDR3 is CASSLIETYEQYF. The CDR3 DNA follows: TGCGCCAGCAGCTTGATAGAGACCTACGAGCAGTACTTC.

The chain uses TRBV6-5 and TRBJ2-3; TRBD2 agrees at 11 bases. V lost 3 bases to trimming and J lost 5 bases; unmatched junction nucleotides: 10. Germline V gene lookup returns CDR1 MNHEY and CDR2 SVGAGI. The CDR3 runs 17 residues. This CDR3 reads CASSYLGLAGGLDTQYF. The CDR3 DNA reads as TGTGCCAGCAGTTATCTGGGCTTAGCGGGAGGGCTAGATACGCAGTATTTT.

This clonotype was observed a few times. The chain couples TRBV5-5 to TRBJ2-7, with 8 bases matching TRBD1. Germline V CDR1 and CDR2: SGHKS, YYEKEE (reference sequence). The CDR3 has 16 amino acids. V gave up 5 bases and J gave up 7 bases; unmatched junction bases: 17. This chain's CDR3 is CASRSNPGGTLREQYF. CDR3 sequence (DNA): TGTGCCAGCAGGTCAAACCCAGGGGGCACTCTACGAGAGCAGTACTTC.

This clonotype was observed many times. The rearrangement links TRBV6-1 to TRBJ2-6, with D unclear. In germline, CDR1 is MNHNS, CDR2 SASEGT. The CDR3 is 16 amino acids. Trimming cost V 5 bases and J 0 bases, with 11 bases left between them. CDR3 DNA sequence: TGTGCCAGCAGTCCTCACGTTCCCTCTGGGGCCAACGTCCTGACTTTC. Amino acid sequence: CASSPHVPSGANVLTF.

This rearrangement joins TRBV11-3 to TRBJ2-3; D unclear. The V end was cut by 4 bases, the J end by 2 bases, with 10 bases between. The germline gives CDR1 SGHNT, CDR2 YENEEA. This CDR3 has 14 amino acids. The CDR3 is CASSSTPLTDTQYF. The CDR3 DNA follows: TGTGCCAGCAGCTCAACCCCTCTCACAGATACGCAGTATTTT.

This clonotype was seen only a few times. The rearrangement uses TRBV21-1 and TRBJ2-7; TRBD2 was called by the table and not checked on the DNA. TRBV21-1 is noted as a pseudogene. This CDR3 spans 15 amino acids. The CDR3 protein is CASSNTGALAYEQYF. The CDR3 bases are TGTGCCAGCAGCAACACAGGGGCCCTCGCCTACGAGCAGTACTTC.